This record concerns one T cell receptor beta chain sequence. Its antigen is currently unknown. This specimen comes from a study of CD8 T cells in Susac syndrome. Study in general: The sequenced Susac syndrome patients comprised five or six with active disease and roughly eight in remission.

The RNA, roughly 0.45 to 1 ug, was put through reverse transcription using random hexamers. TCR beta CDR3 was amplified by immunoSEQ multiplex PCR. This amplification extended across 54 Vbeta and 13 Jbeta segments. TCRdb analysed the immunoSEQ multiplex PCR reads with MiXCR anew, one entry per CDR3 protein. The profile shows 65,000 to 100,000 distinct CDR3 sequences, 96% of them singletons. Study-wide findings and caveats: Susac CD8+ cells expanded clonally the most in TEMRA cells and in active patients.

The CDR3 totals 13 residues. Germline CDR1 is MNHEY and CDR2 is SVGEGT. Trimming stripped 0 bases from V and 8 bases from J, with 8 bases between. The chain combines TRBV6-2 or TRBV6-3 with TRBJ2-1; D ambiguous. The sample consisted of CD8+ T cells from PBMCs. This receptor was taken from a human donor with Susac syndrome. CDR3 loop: CASSYSFRDEQFF. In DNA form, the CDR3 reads TGTGCCAGCAGTTACTCGTTTAGAGATGAGCAGTTCTTC.